This T cell receptor (beta chain) appears in the sequencing data of a study of cytomegalovirus exposure and HLA in healthy donors. This CDR3 has 15 residues. Germline assignment: CDR1 MGHDK and CDR2 SYGVNS. Deletions cut 1 base from V and 4 bases from J, with 11 bases between. Vbeta (60) and Jbeta (13) primers were used in the PCR. This table comes from immunoSEQ multiplex PCR, and its TCRdb copy is limited to in-frame clones, with some not included. The sample data list 100,000 to 150,000 clones. The sample was PBMCs. The sequence was obtained from a man under 40 in good health and CMV-seronegative. The chain couples TRBV25-1 to TRBJ1-5; weak D call: TRBD1 (6 bases). DNA for the CDR3: TGTGCCAGCAGTGAATCAGGGGCAGGTAATCAGCCCCAGCATTTT. This codes for CASSESGAGNQPQHF.